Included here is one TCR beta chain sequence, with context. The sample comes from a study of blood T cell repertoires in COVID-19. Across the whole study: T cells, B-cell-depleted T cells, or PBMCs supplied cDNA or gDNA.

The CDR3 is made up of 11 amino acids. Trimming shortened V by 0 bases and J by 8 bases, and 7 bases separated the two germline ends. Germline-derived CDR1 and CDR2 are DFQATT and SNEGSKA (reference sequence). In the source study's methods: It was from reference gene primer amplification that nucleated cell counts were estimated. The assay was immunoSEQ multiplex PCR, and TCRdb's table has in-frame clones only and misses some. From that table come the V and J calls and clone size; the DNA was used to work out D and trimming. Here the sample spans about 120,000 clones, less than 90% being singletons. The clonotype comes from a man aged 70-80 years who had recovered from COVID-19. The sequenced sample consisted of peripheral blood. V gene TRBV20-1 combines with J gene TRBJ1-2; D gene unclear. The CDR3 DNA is TGCAGTGCTAGAGATCGCGCGGGCTACACCTTC. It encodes CSARDRAGYTF.